Listed below are T cell receptor beta chains from one sample, sequenced in a study of response to subunit inactivated influenza vaccine. Each CDR3 protein is one row after TCRdb ran MiXCR on the RT-PCR reads. Of 550,000 to 650,000 distinct CDR3 sequences in the sample, about 10% were seen once. The sequences come from PBMCs from blood, collected on the day of vaccination. These receptors were obtained from a man over 45 who received an inactivated influenza vaccine. The CDR3 runs from the conserved cysteine through the conserved F or W. The order of the fields is J gene, clone size, V gene, D gene, CDR3 protein, CDR3 DNA. D genes are given only for firm matches. Where a row states a size, it is once, few, many or the class of an expanded clone; other rows omit it.

TRBJ1-5 | NA | TRBV11-2 | NA | CASSFPGTSGRTHTQHF | TGTGCCAGCAGCTTCCCTGGGACTAGCGGGAGGACACATACGCAGCATTTT
TRBJ2-1 | once | TRBV19 | NA | CASSIPLEVPQFF | TGTGCCAGTAGTATCCCCTTGGAGGTCCCCCAGTTCTTC
TRBJ2-7 | many | TRBV7-2 | TRBD1 | CASSGRTGGIDEQYF | TGTGCCAGCAGCGGGAGGACAGGGGGCATCGACGAGCAGTACTTC
TRBJ1-1 | NA | TRBV27 | NA | CASKRGSTEAFF | TGTGCCAGCAAGAGGGGCAGCACTGAAGCTTTCTTT
TRBJ1-6 | few | TRBV20-1 | TRBD1 | CSARRQGYYNSPLHF | TGCAGTGCCCGAAGACAGGGGTACTATAATTCACCCCTCCACTTT
TRBJ2-7 | NA | TRBV6-2/TRBV6-3 | NA | CASSYSKSGTGGFYEQYF | TGTGCCAGCAGTTACTCGAAATCAGGAACAGGAGGTTTTTACGAGCAGTACTTC
TRBJ2-1 | many | TRBV12-3/TRBV12-4 | TRBD2 | CASSSGTSGSLGQFF | TGTGCCAGCAGTTCCGGGACTAGCGGGAGTTTGGGGCAGTTCTTC
TRBJ1-1 | many | TRBV4-1 | TRBD1 | CASSQVKTGGRNTEAFF | TGCGCCAGCAGCCAAGTGAAAACAGGGGGGAGGAACACTGAAGCTTTCTTT
TRBJ2-2 | few | TRBV6-2/TRBV6-3 | NA | CASSFQTILGELFF | TGTGCCAGCAGTTTCCAGACAATACTTGGGGAGCTGTTTTTT
TRBJ2-7 | few | TRBV18 | TRBD1 | CASSATGSIYEQYF | TGTGCCAGCTCAGCGACAGGGAGTATCTACGAGCAGTACTTC
TRBJ1-1 | few | TRBV20-1 | TRBD1 | CSARTGGSSFAEAFF | TGCAGTGCGCGTACAGGGGGCAGTTCGTTCGCTGAAGCTTTCTTT
TRBJ2-1 | many | TRBV12-3/TRBV12-4 | TRBD2 | CASSLSRLAGNEQFF | TGTGCCAGCAGTTTATCGAGGCTAGCGGGGAATGAGCAGTTCTTC
TRBJ2-2 | few | TRBV7-6 | TRBD2 | CASSLVAGGPKELFF | TGTGCCAGCAGCTTAGTTGCGGGAGGGCCGAAGGAGCTGTTTTTT